The rows below give T cell receptor beta chains drawn from one sample of a study of CD8+CD57+ T cells in acquired aplastic anemia. TCRdb fed the reads into MiXCR, producing one record per CDR3 protein. The sample carries fewer than 200,000 distinct CDR3 sequences, 47% recorded once. The sequencing input was sorted CD4+, CD8+, or CD8+CD57+ T cells (not recorded which) from PBMCs. The receptors derive from a human donor with aplastic anemia. The CDR3 runs from the conserved cysteine through the conserved F or W.

v_gene: TRBV2
j_gene: TRBJ1-5
CDR3aa: CASRGQGEQPQHF

v_gene: TRBV7-2
j_gene: TRBJ1-1
CDR3aa: CASSWGPDTEAFF

v_gene: TRBV10-3
j_gene: TRBJ1-1
CDR3aa: CAISDRATSTEAFF

v_gene: TRBV2
j_gene: TRBJ1-3
CDR3aa: CASSVQAGNTIYF

v_gene: TRBV7-9
j_gene: TRBJ2-3
CDR3aa: CASTTVVTTDTQYF

v_gene: TRBV10-3
j_gene: TRBJ1-1
CDR3aa: CAISSLVGGEAFF

v_gene: TRBV29-1
j_gene: TRBJ2-2
CDR3aa: CSGGTGSTGELFF

v_gene: TRBV5-4
j_gene: TRBJ2-7
CDR3aa: CASSVGYEQYF

v_gene: TRBV10-3
j_gene: TRBJ1-5
CDR3aa: CAISESVDRNQPQHF

v_gene: TRBV20-1
j_gene: TRBJ2-7
CDR3aa: CSARWEGTAYEQYF

v_gene: TRBV7-3
j_gene: TRBJ1-2
CDR3aa: CASSLGTGGNYGYTF

v_gene: TRBV11-1
j_gene: TRBJ1-4
CDR3aa: CASSLFTTPSEEKLFF

v_gene: TRBV29-1
j_gene: TRBJ2-3
CDR3aa: CVTSGSTDTQYF

v_gene: TRBV5-6
j_gene: TRBJ1-4
CDR3aa: CASSLDGQGLLF

v_gene: TRBV9
j_gene: TRBJ2-5
CDR3aa: CASSVVGDPGETQYF

v_gene: TRBV2
j_gene: TRBJ1-1
CDR3aa: CASSAGQGNTEAFF

v_gene: TRBV10-3
j_gene: TRBJ2-3
CDR3aa: CAISAPSGGRNNEQYF

v_gene: TRBV29-1
j_gene: TRBJ1-1
CDR3aa: CSGSNTEAFF

v_gene: TRBV6-2/TRBV6-3
j_gene: TRBJ2-1
CDR3aa: CASSSGTSGGAEEQFF

v_gene: TRBV12-3/TRBV12-4
j_gene: TRBJ1-2
CDR3aa: CASNGLHGYTF

v_gene: TRBV20-1
j_gene: TRBJ1-2
CDR3aa: CSAPRANYGYTF

v_gene: TRBV19
j_gene: TRBJ1-1
CDR3aa: CASSFMGGEAFF

v_gene: TRBV20-1
j_gene: TRBJ1-2
CDR3aa: CSASPTVGYTF

v_gene: TRBV6-2/TRBV6-3
j_gene: TRBJ2-7
CDR3aa: CASSNRGYEQYF

v_gene: TRBV15
j_gene: TRBJ1-6
CDR3aa: CATSSRGSNSPLHF

v_gene: TRBV11-1
j_gene: TRBJ2-1
CDR3aa: CASSLGLAGGEQFF

v_gene: TRBV4-1
j_gene: TRBJ2-4
CDR3aa: CASSQLGGAKNIQYF

v_gene: TRBV25-1
j_gene: TRBJ1-2
CDR3aa: CASSEGQGHGYTF

v_gene: TRBV5-4
j_gene: TRBJ2-1
CDR3aa: CASSFSGSSYNEQFF

v_gene: TRBV2
j_gene: TRBJ1-1
CDR3aa: CASDRENTEAFF

v_gene: TRBV24-1
j_gene: TRBJ2-5
CDR3aa: CATSDLPGRTGTETQYF

v_gene: TRBV20-1
j_gene: TRBJ2-2
CDR3aa: CSAPQPGSTGELFF

v_gene: TRBV29-1
j_gene: TRBJ1-1
CDR3aa: CSVEIQGWAEAFF

v_gene: TRBV4-2
j_gene: TRBJ2-1
CDR3aa: CASSQVNGDFFYNEQFF

v_gene: TRBV6-5
j_gene: TRBJ1-1
CDR3aa: CASSYALGRLDTEAFF

v_gene: TRBV2
j_gene: TRBJ2-5
CDR3aa: CASRGRYRDQYF

v_gene: TRBV2
j_gene: TRBJ2-1
CDR3aa: CASSFVSGEQFF

v_gene: TRBV20-1
j_gene: TRBJ2-5
CDR3aa: CSALSPTDTQETQYF

v_gene: TRBV13
j_gene: TRBJ2-1
CDR3aa: CASRKNLPGLAGEGDEQFF

v_gene: TRBV20-1
j_gene: TRBJ2-1
CDR3aa: CSARWGARIHEQFF

v_gene: TRBV29-1
j_gene: TRBJ2-1
CDR3aa: CSVGGIYNEQFF

v_gene: TRBV19
j_gene: TRBJ1-5
CDR3aa: CASSTDTYSNQPQHF

v_gene: TRBV2
j_gene: TRBJ1-5
CDR3aa: CASWDAPTQNQPQHF

v_gene: TRBV2
j_gene: TRBJ2-2
CDR3aa: CATSDWAQAGELFF

v_gene: TRBV20-1
j_gene: TRBJ2-1
CDR3aa: CSANTLKSGDEQFF

v_gene: TRBV24-1
j_gene: TRBJ2-5
CDR3aa: CATSDAGQGQETQYF

v_gene: TRBV24-1
j_gene: TRBJ1-2
CDR3aa: CATSGQTGSGYGYTF

v_gene: TRBV24-1
j_gene: TRBJ2-2
CDR3aa: CATSDLIAGELFF

v_gene: TRBV5-1
j_gene: TRBJ2-7
CDR3aa: CASSSPWPSGRNSYEQYF

v_gene: TRBV20-1
j_gene: TRBJ2-4
CDR3aa: CSAGGQVLAKNIQYF

v_gene: TRBV5-1
j_gene: TRBJ1-6
CDR3aa: CASSLDSVRGLDSPLHF

v_gene: TRBV6-5
j_gene: TRBJ2-2
CDR3aa: CASPQGSGLGRELFF

v_gene: TRBV7-3
j_gene: NA
CDR3aa: CASSSDRPQETQYF

v_gene: TRBV2
j_gene: TRBJ2-1
CDR3aa: CASSSSGSYNEQFF

v_gene: TRBV29-1
j_gene: TRBJ1-2
CDR3aa: CSGTMGLETYGYTF